This TCR beta chain was recorded in a study of shared clonotypes between healthy human individuals. The study, taken as a whole, reports: Rarefaction showed that sequencing of sorted subsets was incomplete (despite large depth).

It was approximately 0.2 ug DNA, some 30,000 T cell genomes, that sorted-subset replicate PCRs used. Measured with immunoSEQ multiplex PCR; TCRdb has only the in-frame clones, and not every one. The sample includes 1.5 million to 2.5 million clones, less than 95% seen only once; the top ten take more than 0.9%. About this clone itself: Its specificity is not known.

The ends lost 4 bases at V and 5 bases at J; junction bases unmatched: 9. The CDR3 is 16 residues long. CDR1 and CDR2 from the germline V gene are SGHRS and YFSETQ. CD8 cells classed as naive were CD45RO-negative and positively selected for CCR7, excluding terminally differentiated effector memory CD45RA+ cells. Sequencing input: naive CD8+ T cells sorted from blood. The chain employs TRBV5-1 and TRBJ2-1, with 10 bases fitting TRBD2. This receptor was taken from a man aged 18 to 29 in good health. CDR3 residues: CASSSLSGGVNNEQFF. CDR3 nucleotide sequence: TGCGCCAGCAGCAGCCTCAGCGGGGGGGTAAACAATGAGCAGTTCTTC.